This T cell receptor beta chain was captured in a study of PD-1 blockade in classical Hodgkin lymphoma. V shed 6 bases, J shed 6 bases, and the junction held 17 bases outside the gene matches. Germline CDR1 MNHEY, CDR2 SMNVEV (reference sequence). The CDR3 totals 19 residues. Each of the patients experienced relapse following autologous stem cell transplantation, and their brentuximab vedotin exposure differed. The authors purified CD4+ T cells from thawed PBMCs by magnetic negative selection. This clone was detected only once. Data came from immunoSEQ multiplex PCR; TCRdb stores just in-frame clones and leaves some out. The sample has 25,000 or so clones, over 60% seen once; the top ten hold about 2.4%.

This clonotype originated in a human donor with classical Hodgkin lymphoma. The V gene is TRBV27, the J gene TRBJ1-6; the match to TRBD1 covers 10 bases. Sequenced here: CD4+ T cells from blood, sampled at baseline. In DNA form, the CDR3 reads TGTGCCAGCAGCCTACGGTGGGGACAGGGGCTCCTTCGTAATTCACCCCTCCACTTT. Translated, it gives CASSLRWGQGLLRNSPLHF.